This T cell receptor beta chain stems from a study of cytotoxic CD8 clonotypes in ibrutinib-treated CLL. The overall study: Following a median approximately twelve months of treatment, with a range of 6 to 36, response samples were taken.

TCRdb's copy holds only in-frame clones and misses some; the assay was immunoSEQ multiplex PCR. The repertoire holds about 160,000 clones, approximately 90% seen once, with around 2.7% in the top ten. The CDR3 is 14 residues long. From germline, CDR1 is LNHDA and CDR2 SQIVND (reference sequence). Trimming removed 5 bases from V and 1 base from J, with 11 bases in between. This clone was picked up a small number of times. Specimen: PBMCs, collected at disease progression, from a patient treated with ibrutinib. The rearrangement joins TRBV19 to TRBJ1-1, with D unresolved. The sequence was obtained from a human donor with chronic lymphocytic leukemia. The CDR3 DNA is TGTGCCAGTAGTCCTTCCCGGTCGAACACTGAAGCTTTCTTT. The encoded protein is CASSPSRSNTEAFF. The full variable domain, its missing parts supplied by reference TRBV19 and TRBJ1-1, is DGGITQSPKYLFRKEGQNVTLSCEQNLNHDAMYWYRQDPGQGLRLIYYSQIVNDFQKGDIAEGYSVSREKKESFPLTVTSAQKNPTAFYLCASSPSRSNTEAFFGQGTRLTVV.